Listed below are T cell receptor beta chains from one sample, sequenced in a study of cytomegalovirus exposure and HLA in healthy donors. Some clones are missing from TCRdb's copy, which holds only in-frame ones; the method was immunoSEQ multiplex PCR. The sample yields around 93,000 clones, under 90% seen once. Material: PBMCs. The receptors here all came from a man aged 50 to 59 in good health and CMV-seronegative. Each CDR3 is given with its conserved first and last residue. The D gene is left open where the match is weak. The size entry is marked missing in some rows and otherwise reads once, few, many or a size class.

>TRBJ2-3|.|TRBV11-3|TRBD2|16
CASSLTGSGRADTQYF
TGTGCCAGCAGCCTAACGGGTAGCGGGAGAGCAGATACGCAGTATTTT
>TRBJ2-3|.|TRBV4-3|TRBD1|19
CASSPFINTGTGGRDTQYF
TGCGCCAGCAGCCCATTCATTAACACCGGGACAGGGGGCAGAGATACGCAGTATTTT
>TRBJ1-4|few|TRBV5-1|TRBD1|13
CASSFGQGEKLFF
TGCGCCAGCAGCTTCGGACAGGGCGAAAAACTGTTTTTT
>TRBJ2-3|.|TRBV5-1|TRBD2|18
CASSLIWKRESLSDTQYF
TGCGCCAGCAGCTTGATTTGGAAGCGGGAAAGTTTATCGGATACGCAGTATTTT
>TRBJ2-7|.|TRBV19|TRBD1|15
CASSPTGVRGYEQYF
TGTGCCAGTAGTCCAACAGGGGTTAGGGGCTACGAGCAGTACTTC
>TRBJ2-1|.|TRBV6-1|.|12
CASSEMRNEQFF
TGTGCCAGCAGTGAAATGCGGAATGAGCAGTTCTTC
>TRBJ1-4|.|TRBV28|TRBD1|16
CASSWTGGKDDEKLFF
TGTGCCAGCAGTTGGACAGGGGGCAAAGATGATGAAAAACTGTTTTTT
>TRBJ2-6|few|TRBV4-3|.|15
CASSQESSGANVLTF
TGCGCCAGCAGCCAAGAGAGTTCCGGGGCCAACGTCCTGACTTTC
>TRBJ2-7|.|TRBV28|TRBD1|13
CASATGGAMEQYF
TGTGCCAGTGCAACAGGGGGCGCAATGGAGCAGTACTTC
>TRBJ1-2|.|TRBV6-5|.|13
CASSTAPNYGYTF
TGTGCCAGCAGTACAGCTCCTAACTATGGCTACACCTTC
>TRBJ1-1|.|TRBV9|.|14
CASSVEGEDTEAFF
TGTGCCAGCAGCGTAGAGGGAGAGGACACTGAAGCTTTCTTT
>TRBJ2-5|.|TRBV7-9|TRBD1|14
CASSLTGGRETQYF
TGTGCCAGCAGCTTAACAGGGGGCAGGGAGACCCAGTACTTC
>TRBJ2-7|.|TRBV11-2|.|15
CASSLGGAGTHEQYF
TGTGCCAGCAGCTTAGGGGGTGCGGGTACCCACGAGCAGTACTTC
>TRBJ1-5|.|TRBV28|.|16
CASSLTLAYSNQPQHF
TGTGCCAGCAGTCTGACATTGGCCTATAGCAATCAGCCCCAGCATTTT
>TRBJ2-3|.|TRBV2|.|13
CASVRQQGDTQYF
TGTGCCAGCGTCAGACAACAGGGAGATACGCAGTATTTT
>TRBJ1-1|few|TRBV7-9|.|12
CSSSLNSPEAFF
TGTTCCAGCAGCTTAAACAGCCCCGAAGCTTTCTTT
>TRBJ2-7|few|TRBV28|TRBD1|13
CASRIDRGHEQYF
TGTGCCAGCAGGATAGACAGGGGCCACGAGCAGTACTTC
>TRBJ2-7|.|TRBV11-2|TRBD2|14
CASSLAGRVGEQYF
TGTGCCAGCAGCTTAGCCGGGAGGGTAGGCGAGCAGTACTTC
>TRBJ2-6|.|TRBV9|TRBD1|18
CASSRTPDRGLGANVLTF
TGTGCCAGCAGCCGAACTCCGGACAGGGGGCTTGGGGCCAACGTCCTGACTTTC
>TRBJ1-2|.|TRBV6-5|.|15
CASSYSHLLNYGYTF
TGTGCCAGCAGTTACTCGCACCTACTTAACTATGGCTACACCTTC
>TRBJ1-2|.|TRBV25-1|TRBD1|14
CASRAGGVGYGYTF
TGTGCCAGCAGGGCAGGGGGAGTCGGCTATGGCTACACCTTC
>TRBJ1-3|.|TRBV28|TRBD1|15
CASISGTVSGNTIYF
TGTGCCAGCATTTCAGGGACAGTCTCTGGAAACACCATATATTTT
>TRBJ2-7|.|TRBV7-2|TRBD2|18
CASSSATHGTSGAYEQYF
TGTGCCAGCAGCTCAGCGACGCACGGGACTAGCGGGGCCTACGAGCAGTACTTC
>TRBJ1-2|.|TRBV6-1|TRBD1|14
CASSLRGPDYGYTF
TGTGCCAGCAGTTTAAGGGGGCCAGACTATGGCTACACCTTC
>TRBJ2-7|.|TRBV19|TRBD1|13
CARRSDRAYEQYF
TGTGCCAGACGTAGTGACAGGGCCTACGAGCAGTACTTC
>TRBJ1-5|few|TRBV4-3|.|13
CASSQDRGQPQHF
TGCGCCAGCAGCCAAGACAGGGGTCAGCCCCAGCATTTT
>TRBJ1-2|.|TRBV12-5|.|15
CASGLAGQANYGYTF
TGTGCTAGTGGTTTGGCCGGACAAGCCAACTATGGCTACACCTTC
>TRBJ1-5|.|TRBV6-6|.|14
CASSTGRGGQPQHF
TGTGCCAGCAGTACAGGGCGAGGCGGTCAGCCCCAGCATTTT
>TRBJ2-1|.|TRBV2|TRBD1|15
CASMGTGGGYNEQFF
TGTGCCAGCATGGGGACAGGGGGTGGGTACAATGAGCAGTTCTTC
>TRBJ2-2|.|TRBV19|TRBD2|13
CASNLAGTGELFF
TGTGCCAGTAACCTAGCGGGAACCGGGGAGCTGTTTTTT
>TRBJ2-1|.|TRBV5-3|.|17
CARSPDRDSDIYNEQFF
TGTGCCAGAAGCCCCGACCGGGACTCCGACATTTACAATGAGCAGTTCTTC
>TRBJ1-2|few|TRBV30|TRBD1|13
CAWSPTGSNGYTF
TGTGCCTGGAGCCCGACAGGGTCTAACGGCTACACCTTC
>TRBJ2-7|.|TRBV7-9|TRBD1|16
CSSSFLKTGDSNEQYF
TGTTCCAGCAGCTTTTTAAAAACAGGGGACAGCAACGAGCAGTACTTC
>TRBJ2-7|.|TRBV7-9|TRBD2|14
CASSSAGGFYEQYF
TGTGCCAGCAGCTCCGCCGGGGGGTTCTACGAGCAGTACTTC
>TRBJ2-7|.|TRBV28|.|14
CASSYGATNYEQYF
TGTGCCAGCAGTTATGGGGCCACTAACTACGAGCAGTACTTC
>TRBJ1-4|.|TRBV11-2|.|13
CASSIGTNKKLFF
TGTGCCAGCAGCATAGGGACTAATAAAAAACTGTTTTTT
>TRBJ2-3|.|TRBV4-2|.|14
CASKSGSDTDTQYF
TGTGCCAGCAAAAGCGGGTCGGACACAGATACGCAGTATTTT
>TRBJ1-1|.|TRBV2|.|15
CASKKSGLLSTEAFF
TGTGCCAGCAAAAAGTCCGGACTCCTGTCCACTGAAGCTTTCTTT
>TRBJ2-3|few|TRBV19|TRBD1|13
CASSGQGRTTQYF
TGTGCCAGTAGTGGACAGGGGAGGACAACGCAGTATTTT
>TRBJ2-7|.|TRBV7-2|TRBD2|15
CASSLVSGGIYEQYF
TGTGCCAGCAGCTTGGTGTCGGGAGGGATCTACGAGCAGTACTTC
>TRBJ2-2|.|TRBV7-3|TRBD2|15
CASSRTSGSPGELFF
TGTGCCAGCAGCCGGACTAGCGGGAGCCCCGGGGAGCTGTTTTTT
>TRBJ2-7|.|TRBV7-9|TRBD1|12
CASSGTAYEQYF
TGTGCCAGCAGCGGGACAGCCTACGAGCAGTACTTC
>TRBJ2-5|.|TRBV18|TRBD2|16
CASSLVPAGGEETQYF
TGTGCCAGCTCATTAGTCCCAGCGGGAGGAGAAGAGACCCAGTACTTC
>TRBJ2-7|.|TRBV5-3|.|16
CARSLGNAPNSYEQYF
TGTGCCAGAAGCTTGGGCAACGCCCCTAACTCCTACGAGCAGTACTTC
>TRBJ2-2|.|TRBV4-1|.|13
CASSQTVTGELFF
TGCGCCAGCAGCCAGACAGTCACCGGGGAGCTGTTTTTT
>TRBJ2-1|.|TRBV7-8|TRBD2|18
CASSPLIAGGRAGDEQFF
TGTGCCAGCAGCCCACTTATTGCCGGCGGGAGGGCCGGCGATGAGCAGTTCTTC
>TRBJ2-6|once|TRBV28|TRBD2|15
CASSSGGSGANVLTF
TGTGCCAGCAGTTCCGGGGGGTCTGGGGCCAACGTCCTGACTTTC
>TRBJ2-3|.|TRBV9|TRBD2|16
CASSVGPSGYTDTQYF
TGTGCCAGCAGCGTAGGCCCTAGCGGCTACACAGATACGCAGTATTTT
>TRBJ1-6|few|TRBV28|.|12
CASTGGLLALHF
TGTGCCAGCACCGGGGGGCTTCTAGCCCTCCACTTT
>TRBJ2-3|.|TRBV19|TRBD2|15
CASSSFQRETDTQYF
TGTGCCAGTAGTTCGTTCCAGCGGGAGACAGATACGCAGTATTTT
>TRBJ1-1|.|TRBV10-1|.|13
CASSEGRDTEAFF
TGCGCCAGCAGTGAAGGGAGGGACACTGAAGCTTTCTTT
>TRBJ1-2|.|TRBV29-1|TRBD1|13
CSVGQGAGYGYTF
TGCAGCGTTGGACAGGGGGCCGGCTATGGCTACACCTTC